These 8 T cell receptor beta chains were all obtained from the same sample, sequenced in a study of regulatory T cells in long-lasting Graves disease. Time point indicated: newly diagnosed GD, antithyroid drugs for less than 3 months. PBMCs were the source of the RNA used for TCR sequencing. iRepertoire HTBI primers and Arm-PCR of CDR3 regions built TCR beta libraries. TCRdb reprocessed the multiplex PCR reads via MiXCR and lists one record per CDR3 protein. The profile shows hundreds of thousands of distinct CDR3 sequences, approximately 16% of them singletons. This sample was also put to use in a study of T cells in Graves' hyperthyroidism and ophthalmopathy.

The input for sequencing was peripheral blood mononuclear cells (PBMCs), taken at new diagnosis, from a patient treated with antithyroid drugs. The receptors originated from a man aged 40-49 years with Graves disease.

In this sample, this clonotype turned up many times. The chain links TRBV28 to TRBJ2-5; D is uncertain. The V end was cut by 6 bases, the J end by 5 bases, with 7 bases between. The germline gives CDR1 MDHEN, CDR2 SYDVKM. This CDR3 region has 11 residues. In nucleotides, the CDR3 is TGTGCCAGCAGGGCGCAGGAGACCCAGTACTTC. It translates to CASRAQETQYF.

The V call is TRBV25-1, the J call TRBJ1-6; 9 bases fit TRBD1. Germline assignment: CDR1 MGHDK and CDR2 SYGVNS. V lost 2 bases, J lost 10 bases, and 6 bases stayed unmatched. The CDR3 has 15 residues. The chain's CDR3 is CASSEGGQGNSPLHF. In DNA, the CDR3 is TGTGCCAGCAGTGAAGGCGGACAGGGGAACTCACCCCTCCACTTT. Using reference TRBV25-1 and TRBJ1-6 for the parts outside the CDR3, the full variable domain is EADIYQTPRYLVIGTGKKITLECSQTMGHDKMYWYQQDPGMELHLIHYSYGVNSTEKGDLSSESTVSRIRTEHFPLTLESARPSHTSQYLCASSEGGQGNSPLHFGNGTRLTVT.

This clonotype was seen repeatedly, ten times or more. This chain joins TRBV20-1 and TRBJ2-7; TRBD2 is a possible D gene (5 bases). V was clipped by 6 bases and J by 3 bases, with 18 bases between them. This CDR3 spans 14 amino acids. CDR1 and CDR2 (germline): DFQATT, SNEGSKA (reference sequence). This CDR3 is CSALKDLTNYEQYF. The CDR3 DNA reads as TGCAGTGCCCTAAAGGACTTAACCAACTACGAGCAGTACTTC.

This clonotype occurred many times. V is TRBV27 and J is TRBJ1-6; a possible D gene is TRBD1 (5 bases). Trimming shortened V by 6 bases and J by 7 bases, and 16 bases separated the two germline ends. CDR3 size: 15 residues. Germline-derived CDR1 and CDR2 are MNHEY and SMNVEV (reference sequence). The CDR3 is CASSFLSGTNSPLHF. The CDR3 nucleotides read TGTGCCAGCAGCTTCCTATCGGGGACCAATTCACCCCTCCACTTT.

The CDR3 loop reads CASSLDSAGGLETQYF. The CDR3, as DNA: TGTGCCAGCAGCCTAGACTCAGCGGGAGGCCTTGAGACCCAGTACTTC. The V gene is TRBV7-2, the J gene TRBJ2-5; 9 positions match TRBD2. Germline lookup yields CDR1 SGHTA and CDR2 FQGNSA. This CDR3 comprises 16 residues. J gave up 5 bases and V 5 bases, and 12 bases lay outside the gene matches. Together with reference TRBV7-2 and TRBJ2-5, the CDR3 gives the full variable domain: GAGVSQSPSNKVTEKGKDVELRCDPISGHTALYWYRQSLGQGLEFLIYFQGNSAPDKSGLPSDRFSAERTGGSVSTLTIQRTQQEDSAVYLCASSLDSAGGLETQYFGPGTRLLVL.

At least ten counts were recorded for this clonotype. The chain links TRBV11-2 to TRBJ2-7, with D perhaps matching TRBD1 (5 bases). The CDR3 consists of 15 residues. V was trimmed by 0 bases and J by 2 bases, leaving 11 bases between them. Germline CDR1 reads SGHAT; CDR2 reads FQNNGV. The CDR3 DNA is TGTGCCAGCAGCTTAGATAGGACACCAACCTACGAGCAGTACTTC. This gives the protein CASSLDRTPTYEQYF.

Only a few counts were recorded for this clonotype. This rearrangement joins TRBV9 to TRBJ1-5; unclear D gene. V dropped 0 bases and J dropped 1 base, with 5 bases sitting between them. The V gene's germline CDR1 is SGDLS and CDR2 YYNGEE. CDR3 length: 14 amino acids. CDR3 coding DNA: TGTGCCAGCAGCGTAGGGGCGAGCAATCAGCCCCAGCATTTT. Its protein is CASSVGASNQPQHF.

The gene calls are TRBV3-1 and TRBJ2-3; perhaps TRBD1 as D (6 bases). The assigned J gene may be wrong: the sequence end matches TRBJ2-5 better. The germline CDR1 and CDR2 sequences are LGHDT and YNNKEL (reference sequence). The CDR3 is 17 amino acids. For the CDR3, the DNA is TGTGCCAGCAGCCAAGATATACAGGGTGAATCGTTGGAGACCCAGTACTTC. It encodes CASSQDIQGESLETQYF.